This entry features one T cell receptor (beta chain) sequence. These data belong to a study of blood T cell repertoires in COVID-19. Using immunoSEQ multiplex PCR, the repertoire was profiled, and TCRdb retains in-frame clones only, with some absent. The sample includes approximately 270,000 clones, about 89% seen only once; the top ten take approximately 9.7%. CDR3 size: 15 residues. Trimming removed 0 bases at V and 3 bases at J, with 11 bases between. Germline V gives CDR1 SGHNT, CDR2 YENEEA. The specimen was peripheral blood. The rearrangement links TRBV11-3 to TRBJ1-2; tentatively, D is TRBD1 (5 bases). The TCR originated in a middle-aged man with active or convalescent COVID-19. The CDR3 loop is CASSLDGANDYGYTF. DNA of the CDR3: TGTGCCAGCAGCTTAGATGGGGCAAACGACTATGGCTACACCTTC.